The 20 T cell receptor beta chains below were found in one sample sequenced in a study of T cell changes during pregnancy in multiple sclerosis. The method was immunoSEQ multiplex PCR; TCRdb's version includes in-frame clones alone and lacks a portion of them. The profile shows about 80,000 clones, about 88% of them singletons. The specimen comprised peripheral blood, sampled before pregnancy. Receptors originate from a female donor with multiple sclerosis, enrolled in a pregnancy study.

The chain carries TRBV30 and TRBJ1-2; D unclear. This CDR3 has 11 residues. CDR1 GTSNPN and CDR2 SVGIG come from the germline V gene (reference sequence). V was trimmed by 2 bases and J by 8 bases, leaving 9 bases between them. The CDR3 nucleotides read TGTGCCTGGAGTATGTCCGCGGGCTACACCTTC. Its translation: CAWSMSAGYTF.

CDR3 amino acids: CASSGRTRAYEQYF. The CDR3 nucleotides are TGTGCCAGCAGCGGAAGGACCAGGGCCTACGAGCAGTACTTC. This chain joins TRBV7-8 and TRBJ2-7; the D gene is possibly TRBD1 (5 bases). Trimming left V 5 bases short and J 2 bases short, with 13 bases between. Per the germline V gene, CDR1 is SGHVS and CDR2 is FQNEAQ. CDR3 length equals 14 residues.

Notes on this clone: The junction shows a germline mismatch at one end, possibly a read error. This chain joins TRBV7-2 and TRBJ2-3; TRBD2 is a possible D gene (6 bases). The CDR3 is 15 residues long. Germline V CDR1 and CDR2: SGHTA, FQGNSA. Here the CDR3 DNA reads TGTGCCAGCAGCATCCGGACTATTAGCACATATACGCAGTATTTT. The encoded protein is CASSIRTISTYTQYF.

This chain connects TRBV4-3 to TRBJ1-2; D is undetermined. Germline V gene data show CDR1 as LGHNA and CDR2 as YSLEER. Trimming took 0 bases from V and 0 from J, leaving 20 bases between them. This CDR3 spans 19 amino acids. The DNA for the CDR3 is TGCGCCAGCAGCCAAGATGCGGTTATCCGCGGGTTCGCTAACTATGGCTACACCTTC. The encoded protein is CASSQDAVIRGFANYGYTF.

This chain uses TRBV12-5 with TRBJ2-2, with D unresolved. Germline assignment: CDR1 LGHNT and CDR2 FRNRAP. There are 13 residues in the CDR3. The V and J ends lost 0 bases and 5 bases respectively, with 4 bases between them. The CDR3, as DNA: TGTGCTAGTGGTTTGGTACTGACCGGGGAGCTGTTTTTT. Translated, it gives CASGLVLTGELFF. Full variable domain (rest looked up from reference TRBV12-5 and TRBJ2-2): DARVTQTPRHKVTEMGQEVTMRCQPILGHNTVFWYRQTMMQGLELLAYFRNRAPLDDSGMPKDRFSAEMPDATLATLKIQPSEPRDSAVYFCASGLVLTGELFFGEGSRLTVL.

The rearrangement joins TRBV28 to TRBJ1-1, with D unresolved. CDR1 and CDR2 (germline): MDHEN, SYDVKM. V shed 2 bases and J shed 6 bases, with 16 bases lying between them. The CDR3 consists of 15 residues. CDR3 bases: TGTGCCAGCAGTTTACTTATCCTAGGTAGGTCTGAAGCTTTCTTT. This gives the protein CASSLLILGRSEAFF.

This chain links TRBV11-2 with TRBJ2-7; the D gene is possibly TRBD1 (5 bases). This CDR3 has 14 residues. Trimming shortened V by 4 bases and J by 3 bases, and 13 bases separated the two germline ends. Germline CDR1 reads SGHAT; CDR2 reads FQNNGV. The CDR3 nucleotides read TGTGCCAGCAGCTCACTAAGGGGCAGCTACGAGCAGTACTTC. Residues: CASSSLRGSYEQYF. Filled out from reference TRBV11-2 and TRBJ2-7, the complete variable domain reads EAGVAQSPRYKIIEKRQSVAFWCNPISGHATLYWYQQILGQGPKLLIQFQNNGVVDDSQLPKDRFSAERLKGVDSTLKIQPAKLEDSAVYLCASSSLRGSYEQYFGPGTRLTVT.

The V and J genes are TRBV6-5 and TRBJ2-2, with a tentative D call TRBD2 (6 bases). The V and J ends lost 6 bases and 2 bases respectively, with 13 bases between them. The CDR3 extends over 15 amino acids. Germline assignment: CDR1 MNHEY and CDR2 SVGAGI. This CDR3 reads CASSTAGRNTGELFF. CDR3 sequence (DNA): TGTGCCAGCAGCACCGCGGGGAGAAACACCGGGGAGCTGTTTTTT.

The V call is TRBV6-6, the J call TRBJ1-5, with TRBD1 as a possible D gene (6 bases). This CDR3 contains 15 residues. Trimming shortened V by 7 bases and J by 0 bases, and 13 bases separated the two germline ends. Per the germline V gene, CDR1 is MNHNY and CDR2 is SVGAGI (reference sequence). The CDR3 is CASNQRGISNQPQHF. The CDR3, as DNA: TGTGCCAGCAATCAGAGGGGGATTAGCAATCAGCCCCAGCATTTT.

This chain connects TRBV6-1 to TRBJ1-5; 7 nucleotides match TRBD1. Germline trimming cut 6 bases from V and 9 bases from J; bases unmatched to any gene: 8. CDR1 and CDR2 from the germline V gene are MNHNS and SASEGT. This CDR3 spans 13 amino acids. The CDR3: CASSQDRFRPQHF. In DNA form, the CDR3 reads TGTGCCAGCAGCCAGGACAGGTTCAGGCCCCAGCATTTT.

This sequence joins TRBV7-2 and TRBJ2-1; D remains ambiguous. The germline V and J ends were trimmed by 4 bases and 5 bases, with 15 bases remaining between them. Germline lookup yields CDR1 SGHTA and CDR2 FQGNSA. This CDR3 is built from 15 residues. The DNA of the CDR3 is TGTGCCAGCAGCTCCTCCGAGCGCCCAAACAATGAGCAGTTCTTC. It translates to CASSSSERPNNEQFF.

The J gene is TRBJ2-7, the V gene TRBV11-3; D might be TRBD1 (5 bases). The germline gives CDR1 SGHNT, CDR2 YENEEA. CDR3 length: 17 amino acids. Between the trimmed V and J ends, which lost 6 bases and 0 bases, there was a span of 21 bases. CDR3 nucleotides: TGTGCCAGCAGTCCCGGGCTAAGGGGATCTACCTCCTACGAGCAGTACTTC. Its protein is CASSPGLRGSTSYEQYF.

This chain links TRBV4-1 with TRBJ2-4; D is perhaps TRBD2 (5 bases). The V gene lost 1 base and the J gene lost 3 bases, with 16 bases spanning the gap. Germline values: CDR1 MGHRA, CDR2 YSYEKL. The CDR3 sequence is 17 residues long. CDR3 in amino acids: CASSQGLSRRDKNIQYF. The CDR3 nucleotides are TGCGCCAGCAGCCAAGGACTATCACGGCGAGACAAAAACATTCAGTACTTC.

The rearrangement links TRBV2 to TRBJ2-5; 16 positions agree with TRBD2. Trimming removed 11 bases from V and 1 base from J; junction bases left unmatched: 10. The CDR3 is 17 residues long. CDR1 is SNHLY and CDR2 is FYNNEI in the germline V gene. The CDR3, as DNA: TGTGCCTGCGAACCGGGACTAGCGGGGGGGCGCCAAGAGACCCAGTACTTC. It specifies CACEPGLAGGRQETQYF.

This chain uses TRBV13 with TRBJ1-2; D possibly corresponds to TRBD1 (6 bases). CDR1 PRHDT and CDR2 FYEKMQ come from the germline V gene (reference sequence). The CDR3 length is 15 residues. The V end was cut by 2 bases, the J end by 6 bases, with 16 bases between. The CDR3 DNA is TGTGCCAGCAGCTTATATGCCAGGGGAACGAATGGCTACACCTTC. Translating gives CASSLYARGTNGYTF.

The CDR3 protein is CASSSTPNTEAFF. The CDR3 DNA sequence: TGCGCCAGCAGCTCGACTCCAAACACTGAAGCTTTCTTT. The V call is TRBV5-1, the J call TRBJ1-1; no definite D call. The CDR3 extends over 13 amino acids. Germline CDR1 is SGHRS and CDR2 is YFSETQ. The ends were cut back, 3 bases at V and 2 bases at J, with 8 bases in the middle. Variable domain in full (rest from reference TRBV5-1 and TRBJ1-1): KAGVTQTPRYLIKTRGQQVTLSCSPISGHRSVSWYQQTPGQGLQFLFEYFSETQRNKGNFPGRFSGRQFSNSRSEMNVSTLELGDSALYLCASSSTPNTEAFFGQGTRLTVV.

The V call is TRBV23-1, the J call TRBJ2-3; 12 positions match TRBD2. TRBV23-1 is an ORF for which the function is uncertain. The V segment lost 2 bases and the J segment 4 bases; nucleotides outside the gene matches: 4. The CDR3 length is 16 residues. CDR3 residues: CASSQLAGGGADTQYF. The DNA for the CDR3 is TGCGCCAGCAGTCAACTAGCGGGGGGGGGAGCAGATACGCAGTATTTT.

This chain links TRBV18 with TRBJ2-1, with 9 bases identical to TRBD2. Losses at the gene ends were 6 bases for V and 4 bases for J; bases not matched to a gene: 7. The germline gives CDR1 KGHSH, CDR2 LQKENI. The CDR3 is made up of 15 amino acids. The DNA for the CDR3 is TGTGCCAGCTCCACGGCGGGGGGGTATTACAATGAGCAGTTCTTC. Protein: CASSTAGGYYNEQFF.

This clone was seen a handful of times. The gene calls are TRBV7-8 and TRBJ1-6, with TRBD1 matching over 7 bases. V shed 4 bases, J shed 6 bases, and the junction held 3 bases outside the gene matches. This CDR3 region has 14 residues. The germline V gene has CDR1 SGHVS and CDR2 FQNEAQ. The CDR3 DNA is TGTGCCAGCAGCTCACAGGGGACTAATTCACCCCTCCACTTT. As protein: CASSSQGTNSPLHF.

This chain links TRBV5-4 with TRBJ2-5; D is unresolved. Trimming removed 0 bases at V and 6 bases at J, with 9 bases between. The CDR3 has 13 residues. Germline V gives CDR1 SGHNT, CDR2 YYREEE (reference sequence). Here the CDR3 reads CASSLGPVKTQYF. CDR3 bases: TGTGCCAGCAGCTTGGGGCCAGTGAAGACCCAGTACTTC. Drawing the rest from reference TRBV5-4 and TRBJ2-5, the complete variable domain is ETGVTQSPTHLIKTRGQQVTLRCSSQSGHNTVSWYQQALGQGPQFIFQYYREEENGRGNFPPRFSGLQFPNYSSELNVNALELDDSALYLCASSLGPVKTQYFGPGTRLLVL.